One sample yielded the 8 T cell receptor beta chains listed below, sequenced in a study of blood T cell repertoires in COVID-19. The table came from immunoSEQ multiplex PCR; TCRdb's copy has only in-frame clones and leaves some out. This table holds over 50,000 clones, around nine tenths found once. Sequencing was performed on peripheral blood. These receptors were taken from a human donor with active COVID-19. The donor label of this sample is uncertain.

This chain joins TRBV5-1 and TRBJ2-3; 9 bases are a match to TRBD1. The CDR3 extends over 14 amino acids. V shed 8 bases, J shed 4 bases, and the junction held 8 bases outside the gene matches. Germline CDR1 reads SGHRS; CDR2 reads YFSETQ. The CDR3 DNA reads TGCGCCAGTCGGACAGGGGCGAGCGCAGATACGCAGTATTTT. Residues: CASRTGASADTQYF.

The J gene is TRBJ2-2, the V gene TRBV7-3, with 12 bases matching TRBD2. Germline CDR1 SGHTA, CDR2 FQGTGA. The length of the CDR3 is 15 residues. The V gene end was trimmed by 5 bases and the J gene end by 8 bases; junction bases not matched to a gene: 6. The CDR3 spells CASSPGLAGRGELFF. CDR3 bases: TGTGCCAGCAGCCCTGGACTAGCGGGGAGGGGGGAGCTGTTTTTT.

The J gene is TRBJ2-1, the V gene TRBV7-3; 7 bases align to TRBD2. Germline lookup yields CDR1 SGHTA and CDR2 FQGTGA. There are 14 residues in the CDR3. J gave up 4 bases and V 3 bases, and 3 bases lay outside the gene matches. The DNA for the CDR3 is TGTGCCAGCAGCTTTGGGGGGGAGTACAATGAGCAGTTCTTC. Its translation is CASSFGGEYNEQFF.

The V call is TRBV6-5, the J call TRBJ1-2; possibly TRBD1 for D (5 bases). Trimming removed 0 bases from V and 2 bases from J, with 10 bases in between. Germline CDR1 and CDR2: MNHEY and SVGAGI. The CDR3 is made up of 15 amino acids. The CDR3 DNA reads TGTGCCAGCAGTTACTCGATGGAGGGGAACTATGGCTACACCTTC. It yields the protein CASSYSMEGNYGYTF.

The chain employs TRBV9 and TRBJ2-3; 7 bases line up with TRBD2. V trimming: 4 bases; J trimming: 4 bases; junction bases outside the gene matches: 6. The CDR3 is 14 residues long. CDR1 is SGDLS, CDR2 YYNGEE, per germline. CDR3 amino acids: CASSRTGGPDTQYF. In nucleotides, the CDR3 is TGTGCCAGCAGCAGGACGGGAGGACCAGATACGCAGTATTTT.

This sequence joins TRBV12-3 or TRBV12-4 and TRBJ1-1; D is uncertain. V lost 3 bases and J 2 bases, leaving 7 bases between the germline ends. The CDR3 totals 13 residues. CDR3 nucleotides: TGTGCCAGCAGTTTCCAACTTAACACTGAAGCTTTCTTT. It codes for CASSFQLNTEAFF.

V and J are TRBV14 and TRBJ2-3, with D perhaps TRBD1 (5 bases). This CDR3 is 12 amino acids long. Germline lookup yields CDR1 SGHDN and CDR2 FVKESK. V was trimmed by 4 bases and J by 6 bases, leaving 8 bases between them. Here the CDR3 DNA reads TGTGCCAGCAGCCTAGGGGTGGATACGCAGTATTTT. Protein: CASSLGVDTQYF.

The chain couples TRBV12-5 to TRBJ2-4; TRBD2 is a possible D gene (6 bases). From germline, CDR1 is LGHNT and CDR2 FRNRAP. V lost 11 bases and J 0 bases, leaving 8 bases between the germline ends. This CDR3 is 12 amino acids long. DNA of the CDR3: TGTGCTGAGGGACTAGCCAAAAACATTCAGTACTTC. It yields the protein CAEGLAKNIQYF.